The next 17 T cell receptor beta chains were all read from a single sample in a study of T-cell memory formation after mild COVID-19. TCRdb itself ran the 5' RACE reads through MiXCR, one entry per CDR3 protein. This table has some 410,000 distinct CDR3 sequences, about 25% appearing once. Sample: PBMCs or a T cell subset sorted from them (not recorded which). These receptors originate from an adult woman who had mild COVID-19 (a few samples of this study predate the infection). Cell type and time point are not known.

The chain combines TRBV4-1 with TRBJ2-7; 7 bases agree with TRBD1. The CDR3 is made up of 13 amino acids. The V gene end was trimmed by 2 bases and the J gene end by 9 bases; junction bases not matched to a gene: 7. CDR1 and CDR2 (germline): MGHRA, YSYEKL. The CDR3 DNA reads as TGCGCCAGCAGCCAATTCACAGGGGTCGGGCAGTACTTC. Translated, it gives CASSQFTGVGQYF.

This chain links TRBV7-8 with TRBJ2-1; TRBD2 is a possible D gene (5 bases). Germline V CDR1 and CDR2: SGHVS, FQNEAQ. The CDR3 spans 11 residues. V gave up 1 base and J gave up 12 bases, with 7 bases separating them. CDR3 in DNA: TGTGCCAGCAGCTTAGACGGGATGCAGTTCTTC. It translates to CASSLDGMQFF.

The rearrangement links TRBV18 to TRBJ2-5; D is possibly TRBD1 or TRBD2 (5 bases each). CDR1 and CDR2 (germline): KGHSH, LQKENI. The CDR3 covers 15 residues. Trimming took off 2 bases at V and 1 base at J, with 11 bases between the two ends. The CDR3 DNA reads TGTGCCAGCTCACCAGCATCAGGGAGCCAAGAGACCCAGTACTTC. Translated, it gives CASSPASGSQETQYF.

The gene calls are TRBV20-1 and TRBJ2-7; 8 nucleotides align to TRBD2. The CDR3 runs to 14 residues. Germline V gene sequence: CDR1 DFQATT, CDR2 SNEGSKA (reference sequence). With V trimmed by 2 bases and J by 2 bases, 5 bases remained unmatched. The CDR3 region is CSARLAGPPYEQYF. CDR3 nucleotide sequence: TGCAGTGCTAGACTAGCGGGTCCCCCCTACGAGCAGTACTTC.

A few counts support this clonotype. The V call is TRBV29-1, the J call TRBJ1-3; a possible D gene is TRBD1 (6 bases). The V gene lost 6 bases and the J gene lost 4 bases, with 19 bases spanning the gap. This CDR3 is built from 15 residues. Germline assignment: CDR1 SQVTM and CDR2 ANQGSEA. In DNA form, the CDR3 reads TGCAGCGTCGCAAAAGACCCAGGGGAGGGAAACACCATATATTTT. Translating gives CSVAKDPGEGNTIYF.

This clonotype was detected a few times. This chain connects TRBV7-3 to TRBJ2-1; no definite D call. There are 15 residues in the CDR3. Deletions cut 5 bases from V and 8 bases from J, with 19 bases between. Germline assignment: CDR1 SGHTA and CDR2 FQGTGA. The CDR3 protein is CASSQEAGDRDEQFF. CDR3 sequence (DNA): TGTGCCAGCAGCCAAGAGGCAGGAGATAGGGATGAGCAGTTCTTC.

This clonotype came up many times. The chain has TRBV12-3 or TRBV12-4 and TRBJ1-2; D is possibly TRBD1 (6 bases). This CDR3 has 14 residues. The V end lost 5 bases, the J end lost 7 bases, and 17 bases lay between the germline ends. CDR3 nucleotide sequence: TGTGCCAGCAGTCCACGGCAGGGGCAAAGTGGCTACACCTTC. It is translated as CASSPRQGQSGYTF.

The chain links TRBV4-3 to TRBJ1-2; D is undetermined. With 0 bases removed from V and 4 bases from J, the gap between germline ends came to 12 bases. Germline V gene sequence: CDR1 LGHNA, CDR2 YSLEER. The CDR3 is made up of 15 amino acids. CDR3 in DNA: TGCGCCAGCAGCCAAGATAGGGAAGCCCGCTATGGCTACACCTTC. Amino acid sequence: CASSQDREARYGYTF.

This clonotype was seen at least ten times. This sequence joins TRBV7-9 and TRBJ2-3; 9 bases map to TRBD2. The ends lost 3 bases at V and 5 bases at J; junction bases unmatched: 3. CDR1 is SEHNR and CDR2 is FQNEAQ in the germline V gene (reference sequence). This CDR3 is built from 14 residues. The CDR3 region has the DNA TGTGCCAGCAGCTTTGTAGCGGGAGTAGATACGCAGTATTTT. Encoded protein: CASSFVAGVDTQYF.

This clonotype was seen more than once but under ten times. This chain connects TRBV7-3 to TRBJ2-2, with 14 bases lining up with TRBD2. The CDR3 contains 19 residues. V lost 5 bases to trimming and J lost 0 bases; unmatched junction nucleotides: 8. Germline values: CDR1 SGHTA, CDR2 FQGTGA. In nucleotides, the CDR3 is TGTGCCAGCAGCCTCCTGGGACTAGCGGGGGCTACGAACACCGGGGAGCTGTTTTTT. It yields the protein CASSLLGLAGATNTGELFF.

The genes are TRBV11-3 and TRBJ2-7, with D uncertain. Germline V gene sequence: CDR1 SGHNT, CDR2 YENEEA. The CDR3 has 13 residues. Trimming shortened V by 1 base and J by 1 base, and 5 bases separated the two germline ends. In nucleotides, the CDR3 is TGTGCCAGCAGCTTAGCTTATTCCTACGAGCAGTACTTC. Protein: CASSLAYSYEQYF.

This clonotype was counted between two and nine times. This chain joins TRBV5-8 and TRBJ1-1, with D perhaps matching TRBD1 (6 bases). The CDR3 sequence is 14 residues long. The germline gives CDR1 SGHTS, CDR2 YDEGEE. The V end lost 5 bases, the J end lost 6 bases, and 17 bases lay between the germline ends. The CDR3 loop is CASSPVGGRSEAFF. CDR3 sequence (DNA): TGTGCCAGCAGTCCGGTCGGGGGGCGTTCTGAAGCTTTCTTT.

J is TRBJ2-7 and V is TRBV4-1, with D perhaps given as TRBD1 or TRBD2 (5 bases each). V lost 0 bases, J lost 6 bases, and 12 bases lay in between. Looked up from germline, CDR1 is MGHRA and CDR2 is YSYEKL. This CDR3 has 14 amino acids. CDR3 sequence reads: CASSQDLSGTEQYF. CDR3 coding DNA: TGCGCCAGCAGCCAAGATCTGTCCGGGACCGAGCAGTACTTC.

CDR3 residues: CASSQGSGGFPGTQYF. The DNA of the CDR3 is TGTGCCAGCAGCCAAGGAAGCGGGGGGTTTCCTGGTACGCAGTATTTT. J is TRBJ2-3 and V is TRBV4-2, with TRBD2 identical over 9 bases. Germline loops: CDR1 LGHNA, CDR2 YNFKEQ. The CDR3 spans 16 residues. With 1 base clipped from V and 8 bases from J, the junction kept 10 bases outside the gene matches.

This sequence joins TRBV9 and TRBJ2-7, with 8 bases matching TRBD1. Germline V CDR1 and CDR2: SGDLS, YYNGEE. The CDR3 is made up of 16 amino acids. V lost 0 bases and J lost 3; bases outside the gene matches: 8. The CDR3 region has the DNA TGTGCCAGCAGCGTAGCTCCGGACAGGGAGTACTACGAGCAGTACTTC. Its protein product is CASSVAPDREYYEQYF.

In DNA form, the CDR3 reads TGCGCCAGCAGCCTCCACAGTGGGGTAGCGGGAGGAGATACGCAGTATTTT. It specifies CASSLHSGVAGGDTQYF. This chain uses TRBV4-3 with TRBJ2-3; 10 bases are a match to TRBD2. Germline V CDR1 and CDR2: LGHNA, YSLEER. Unmatched junction bases numbered 12, after V lost 4 bases and J lost 5 bases. There are 17 residues in the CDR3.

This sequence joins TRBV7-2 and TRBJ2-3, with D unresolved. V was trimmed by 1 base and J by 4 bases, leaving 9 bases between them. Per germline, CDR1 SGHTA and CDR2 FQGNSA. This CDR3 spans 14 amino acids. The CDR3 sequence is CASSLVQNPDTQYF. CDR3 sequence (DNA): TGTGCCAGCAGCTTAGTACAAAATCCAGATACGCAGTATTTT.